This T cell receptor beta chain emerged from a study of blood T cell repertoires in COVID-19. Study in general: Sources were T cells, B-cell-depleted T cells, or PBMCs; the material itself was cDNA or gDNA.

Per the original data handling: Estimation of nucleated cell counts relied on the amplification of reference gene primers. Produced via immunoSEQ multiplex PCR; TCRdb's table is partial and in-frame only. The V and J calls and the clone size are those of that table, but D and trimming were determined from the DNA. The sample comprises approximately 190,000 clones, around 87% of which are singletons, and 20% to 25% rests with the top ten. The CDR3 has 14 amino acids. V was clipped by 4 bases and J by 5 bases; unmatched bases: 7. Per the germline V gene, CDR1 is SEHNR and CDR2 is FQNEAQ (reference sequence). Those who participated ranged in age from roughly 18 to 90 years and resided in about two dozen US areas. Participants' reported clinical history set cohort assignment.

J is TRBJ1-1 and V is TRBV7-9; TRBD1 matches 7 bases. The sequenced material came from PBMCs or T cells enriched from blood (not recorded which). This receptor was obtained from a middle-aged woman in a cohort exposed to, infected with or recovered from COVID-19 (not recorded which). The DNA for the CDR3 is TGTGCCAGCAGCTCAGGGACAGTCGGGACTGAAGCTTTCTTT. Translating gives CASSSGTVGTEAFF.